A single T cell receptor beta chain is shown here with its context. These data come from a study of cytomegalovirus exposure and HLA in healthy donors. Primers: 60 Vbeta forward and 13 Jbeta reverse. Repertoires were generated with immunoSEQ multiplex PCR, while TCRdb's copy carries only in-frame clones and drops some. The sample includes 180,000 or so clones, about 82% of them seen just once. The germline V gene encodes CDR1 SGHRS and CDR2 YFSETQ. The CDR3 is 13 amino acids. V was trimmed by 3 bases and J by 0 bases, leaving 6 bases between them. The clonotype comes from a man younger than 35 in good health and CMV-seronegative. This chain joins TRBV5-1 and TRBJ1-1; D is unresolved. The sequencing input was PBMCs. CDR3 sequence (DNA): TGCGCCAGCAGCTCAGAAATGAACACTGAAGCTTTCTTT. It yields the protein CASSSEMNTEAFF.